This T cell receptor (beta chain) was sequenced during a study of beta chain features in type 1 diabetes. As for the study in general: Taken together, all samples contributed fewer than 110 million examined sorted cells.

CD45RO/CCR7/CD25/CD127/CD95/CD27 sorting isolated CD4+ naive, central memory, regulatory and stem cell-like memory cells. V was pared by 5 bases and J by 0 bases, with 11 bases between. Germline V lookup: CDR1 SGHVS, CDR2 FQNEAQ. The CDR3 is 15 amino acids. Sequencing targeted expressed TCRB transcripts, as all isolated RNA had been reverse transcribed. TCRdb's copy holds only in-frame clones and misses some; the assay was immunoSEQ multiplex PCR. The sample records 850,000 to 900,000 clones, 17% being singletons. Study-wide findings and caveats: Sampled from patients, naive, central memory and Treg TCRB repertoires appeared more similar than those sampled from healthy donors.

As concerns this clone: Its antigen is not known.

The specimen was naive CD4+ T cells from blood. The J gene is TRBJ1-3, the V gene TRBV7-8; perhaps TRBD1 as D (6 bases). The source is a woman aged 18-30 years in good health. The CDR3 DNA is TGTGCCAGCAGCGATTACAGGGCCTCTGGAAACACCATATATTTT. Residues: CASSDYRASGNTIYF. Looking up the rest from reference TRBV7-8 and TRBJ1-3 gives the full variable domain: GAGVSQSPRYKVAKRGQDVALRCDPISGHVSLFWYQQALGQGPEFLTYFQNEAQLDKSGLPSDRFFAERPEGSVSTLKIQRTQQEDSAVYLCASSDYRASGNTIYFGEGSWLTVV.